These 8 T cell receptor beta chains were all obtained from the same sample, sequenced in a study of early T cells in non-severe SARS-CoV-2 infection. One entry per CDR3 protein, called by TCRdb with MiXCR from the 5' RACE reads. Among around 35,000 distinct CDR3 sequences listed, 5.7% were seen once. The specimen was whole blood. All receptors come from an adult who was a healthcare worker with PCR-confirmed SARS-CoV-2 infection or an uninfected control (not recorded which).

This rearrangement joins TRBV6-1 to TRBJ2-6; the D is unclear. The CDR3 sequence is 14 residues long. Germline V gene lookup returns CDR1 MNHNS and CDR2 SASEGT. Trimming took 10 bases from V and 0 from J, leaving 10 bases between them. This CDR3 is CATRLGSGANVLTF. In DNA, the CDR3 is TGTGCCACCCGTCTTGGCTCTGGGGCCAACGTCCTGACTTTC.

Details on this clonotype: Given a much more abundant clone one base away, this may be a read error. J is TRBJ1-1 and V is TRBV2; no reliable D call. This CDR3 contains 14 residues. Trimming took off 8 bases at V and 5 bases at J, with 18 bases between the two ends. Germline V gene lookup returns CDR1 SNHLY and CDR2 FYNNEI. This CDR3 is CASLEAAVRTEAFF. The CDR3 DNA reads as TGTGCCAGCCTCGAGGCGGCAGTGAGAACTGAAGCTTTCTTT.

This clonotype was seen many times. This chain links TRBV7-6 with TRBJ2-1; 7 bases line up with TRBD1. V lost 1 base and J lost 3; bases outside the gene matches: 6. The CDR3 extends over 16 amino acids. The V gene's germline CDR1 is SGHVS and CDR2 FNYEAQ. The CDR3 DNA follows: TGTGCCAGCAGCTTAGAACCACAGGGGATCTACAATGAGCAGTTCTTC. It translates to CASSLEPQGIYNEQFF.

This clonotype was seen only a few times. The CDR3 DNA sequence: TGTGCCAGCAGCAAAGCCCCAAAGACAGGGTCGGGCAATAGCAATCAGCCCCAGCATTTT. Its translation: CASSKAPKTGSGNSNQPQHF. The V call is TRBV21-1, the J call TRBJ1-5; the table gives TRBD1 as D, unverified against the DNA. TRBV21-1 is a known pseudogene. The CDR3 extends over 20 amino acids.

This clonotype was observed at least ten times. The V gene is TRBV7-2, the J gene TRBJ1-1; TRBD1 aligns across 8 bases. V gave up 4 bases and J gave up 5 bases; unmatched junction bases: 9. The CDR3 covers 15 residues. CDR1 SGHTA and CDR2 FQGNSA come from the germline V gene. This CDR3 is CASSSQQGVKTEAFF. CDR3 nucleotide sequence: TGTGCCAGCAGCTCCCAACAGGGGGTTAAAACTGAAGCTTTCTTT. The full variable domain, rest sourced from reference TRBV7-2 and TRBJ1-1, is GAGVSQSPSNKVTEKGKDVELRCDPISGHTALYWYRQSLGQGLEFLIYFQGNSAPDKSGLPSDRFSAERTGGSVSTLTIQRTQQEDSAVYLCASSSQQGVKTEAFFGQGTRLTVV.

This clonotype was seen repeatedly, ten times or more. The V call is TRBV29-1, the J call TRBJ2-1; 8 bases match TRBD2. The junction had 6 bases not matched to a gene; V was cut back by 7 bases and J by 1 base. This CDR3 spans 14 amino acids. Germline CDR1 is SQVTM and CDR2 is ANQGSEA. The CDR3 is CSAVLAVSYNEQFF. CDR3 nucleotide sequence: TGCAGCGCCGTACTAGCGGTTTCCTACAATGAGCAGTTCTTC.

In the case of this clonotype: Given a much more abundant clone one base away, this may be a read error. This CDR3 reads CVSSAGGNTGELFF. CDR3 DNA: TGTGTCAGCAGTGCAGGGGGGAACACCGGGGAGCTGTTTTTT. V gene TRBV2 combines with J gene TRBJ2-2; 7 positions match TRBD1. The CDR3 consists of 14 residues. Germline loops: CDR1 SNHLY, CDR2 FYNNEI.

The table lists this clonotype with a few counts. The J gene is TRBJ2-3, the V gene TRBV5-4; TRBD2 aligns across 13 bases. Trimming at V came to 5 bases and at J to 6 bases, leaving 9 bases not matched to a gene. The V gene's germline CDR1 is SGHNT and CDR2 YYREEE (reference sequence). The CDR3 sequence is 16 residues long. CDR3: CASRLRTSGSLDTQYF. DNA for the CDR3: TGTGCCAGCAGATTGCGGACTAGCGGGAGCTTGGATACGCAGTATTTT.